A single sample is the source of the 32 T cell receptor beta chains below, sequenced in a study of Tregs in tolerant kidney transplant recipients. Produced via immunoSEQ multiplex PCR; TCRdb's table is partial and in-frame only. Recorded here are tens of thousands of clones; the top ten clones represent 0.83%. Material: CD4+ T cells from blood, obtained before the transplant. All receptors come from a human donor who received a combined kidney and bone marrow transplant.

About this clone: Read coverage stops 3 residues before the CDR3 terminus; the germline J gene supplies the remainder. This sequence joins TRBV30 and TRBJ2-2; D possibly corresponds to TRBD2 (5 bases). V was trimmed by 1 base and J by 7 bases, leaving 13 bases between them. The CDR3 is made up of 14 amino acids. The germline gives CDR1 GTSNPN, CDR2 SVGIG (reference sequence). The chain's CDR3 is CAWSEVLEGGELFF. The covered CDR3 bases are TGTGCCTGGAGTGAAGTACTAGAAGGCGGGGAG.

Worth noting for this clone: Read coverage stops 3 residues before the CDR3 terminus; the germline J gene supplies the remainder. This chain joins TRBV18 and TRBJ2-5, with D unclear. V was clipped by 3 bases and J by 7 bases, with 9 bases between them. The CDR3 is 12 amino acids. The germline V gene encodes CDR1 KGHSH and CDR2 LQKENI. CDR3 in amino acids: CASSPTPGTQYF. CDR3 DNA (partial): TGTGCCAGCTCACCCACACCGGGGACC.

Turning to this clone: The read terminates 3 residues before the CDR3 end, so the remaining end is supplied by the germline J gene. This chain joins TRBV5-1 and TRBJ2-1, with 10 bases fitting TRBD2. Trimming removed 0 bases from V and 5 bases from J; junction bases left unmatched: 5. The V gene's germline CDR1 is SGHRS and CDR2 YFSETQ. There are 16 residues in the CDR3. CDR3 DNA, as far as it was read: TGCGCCAGCAGCTTGGGGCCTAGCGGGGGCAACAATGAG. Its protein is CASSLGPSGGNNE. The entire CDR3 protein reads CASSLGPSGGNNEQFF.

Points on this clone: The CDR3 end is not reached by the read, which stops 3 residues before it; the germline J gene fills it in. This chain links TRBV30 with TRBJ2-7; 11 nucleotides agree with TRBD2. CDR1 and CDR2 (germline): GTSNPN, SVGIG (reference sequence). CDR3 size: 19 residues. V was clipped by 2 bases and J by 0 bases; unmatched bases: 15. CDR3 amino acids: CAWSRGWRLAGRRSYEQYF. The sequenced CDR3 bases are TGTGCCTGGAGTCGGGGGTGGCGACTAGCGGGACGACGCTCCTACGAG.

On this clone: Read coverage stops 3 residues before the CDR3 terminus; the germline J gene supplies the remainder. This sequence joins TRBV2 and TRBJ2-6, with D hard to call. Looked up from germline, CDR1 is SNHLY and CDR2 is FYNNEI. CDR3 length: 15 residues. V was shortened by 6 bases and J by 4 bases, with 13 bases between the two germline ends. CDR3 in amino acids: CASSPLFRGANVLTF. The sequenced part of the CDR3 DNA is TGTGCCAGCAGCCCACTCTTTCGAGGGGCCAACGTC.

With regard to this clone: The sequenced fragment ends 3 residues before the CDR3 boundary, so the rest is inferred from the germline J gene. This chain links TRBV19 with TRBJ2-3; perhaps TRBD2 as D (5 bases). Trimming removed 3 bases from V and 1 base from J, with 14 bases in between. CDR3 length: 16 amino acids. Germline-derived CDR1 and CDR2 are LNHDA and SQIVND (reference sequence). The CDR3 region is CASSIISGWGTDTQYF. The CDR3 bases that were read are TGTGCCAGTAGTATTATTTCGGGGTGGGGCACAGATACG.

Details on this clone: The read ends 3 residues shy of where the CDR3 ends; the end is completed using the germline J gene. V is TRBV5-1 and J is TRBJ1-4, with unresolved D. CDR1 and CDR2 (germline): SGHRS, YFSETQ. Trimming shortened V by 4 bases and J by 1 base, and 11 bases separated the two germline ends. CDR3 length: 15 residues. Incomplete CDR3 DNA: TGCGCCAGCAGCCCGGGGAGTGGAACTAATGAAAAA. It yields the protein CASSPGSGTNEK. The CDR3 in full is CASSPGSGTNEKLFF. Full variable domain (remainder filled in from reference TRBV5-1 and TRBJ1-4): KAGVTQTPRYLIKTRGQQVTLSCSPISGHRSVSWYQQTPGQGLQFLFEYFSETQRNKGNFPGRFSGRQFSNSRSEMNVSTLELGDSALYLCASSPGSGTNEKLFFGSGTQLSVL.

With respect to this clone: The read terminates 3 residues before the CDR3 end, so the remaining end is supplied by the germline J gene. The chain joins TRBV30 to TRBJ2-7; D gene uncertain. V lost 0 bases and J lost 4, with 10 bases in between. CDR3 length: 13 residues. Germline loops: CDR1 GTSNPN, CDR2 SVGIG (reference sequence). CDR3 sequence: CAWSVEARYEQYF. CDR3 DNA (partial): TGTGCCTGGAGTGTAGAAGCGAGATACGAG.

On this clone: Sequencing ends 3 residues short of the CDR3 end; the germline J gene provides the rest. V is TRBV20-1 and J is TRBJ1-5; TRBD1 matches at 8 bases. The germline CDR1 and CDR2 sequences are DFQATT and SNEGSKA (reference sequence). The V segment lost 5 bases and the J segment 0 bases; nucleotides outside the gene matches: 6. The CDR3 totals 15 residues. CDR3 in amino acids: CSAHDRGHSNQPQHF. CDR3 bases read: TGCAGTGCTCACGACAGGGGTCATAGCAATCAGCCC.

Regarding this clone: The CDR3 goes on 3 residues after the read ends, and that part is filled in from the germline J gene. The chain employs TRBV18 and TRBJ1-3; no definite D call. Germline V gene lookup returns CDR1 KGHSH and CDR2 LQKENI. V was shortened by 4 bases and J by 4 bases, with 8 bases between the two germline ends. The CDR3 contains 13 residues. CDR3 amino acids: CASSLAAGNTIYF. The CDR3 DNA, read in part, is TGTGCCAGCTCACTAGCCGCCGGAAACACC.

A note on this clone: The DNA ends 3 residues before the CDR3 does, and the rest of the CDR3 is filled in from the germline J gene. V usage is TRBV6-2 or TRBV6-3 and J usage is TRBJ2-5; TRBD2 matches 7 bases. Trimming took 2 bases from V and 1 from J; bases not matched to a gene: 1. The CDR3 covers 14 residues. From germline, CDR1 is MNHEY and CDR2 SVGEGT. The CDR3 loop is CASSYAGVQETQYF. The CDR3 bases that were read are TGTGCCAGCAGTTACGCGGGAGTCCAAGAGACC.

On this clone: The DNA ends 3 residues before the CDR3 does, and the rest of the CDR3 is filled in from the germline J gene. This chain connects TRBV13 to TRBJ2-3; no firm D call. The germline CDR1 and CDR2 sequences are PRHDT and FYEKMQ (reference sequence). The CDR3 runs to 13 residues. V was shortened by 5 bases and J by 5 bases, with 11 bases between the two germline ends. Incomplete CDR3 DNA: TGTGCCAGCAGCCCAAGCGCCAGAGATACG. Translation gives CASSPSARDT. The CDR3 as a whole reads CASSPSARDTQYF.

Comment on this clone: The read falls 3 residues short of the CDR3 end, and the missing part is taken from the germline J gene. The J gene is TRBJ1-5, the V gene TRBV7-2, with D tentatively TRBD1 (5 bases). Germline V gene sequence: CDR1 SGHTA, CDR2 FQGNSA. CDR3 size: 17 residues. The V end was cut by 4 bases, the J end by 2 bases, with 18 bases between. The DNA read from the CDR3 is TGTGCCAGCAGCTCAGCCGGTTGGGGCGGAGGCAATCAGCCC. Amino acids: CASSSAGWGGGNQP. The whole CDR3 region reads CASSSAGWGGGNQPQHF.

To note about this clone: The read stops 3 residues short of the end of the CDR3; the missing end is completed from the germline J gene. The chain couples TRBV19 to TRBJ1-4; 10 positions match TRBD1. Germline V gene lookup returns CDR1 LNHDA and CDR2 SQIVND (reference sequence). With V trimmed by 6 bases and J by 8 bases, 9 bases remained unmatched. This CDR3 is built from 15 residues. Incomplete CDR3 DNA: TGTGCCAGTAGGAGGGACAGGGGCAGGGAGGAAAAA. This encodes CASRRDRGREEK. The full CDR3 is CASRRDRGREEKLFF.

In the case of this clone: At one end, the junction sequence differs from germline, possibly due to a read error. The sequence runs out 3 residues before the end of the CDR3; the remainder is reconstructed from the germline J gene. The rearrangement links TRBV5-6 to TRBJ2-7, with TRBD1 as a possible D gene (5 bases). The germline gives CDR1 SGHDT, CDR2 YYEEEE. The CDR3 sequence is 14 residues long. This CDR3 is CVSMSIRQTYEQYF. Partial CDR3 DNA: TGTGTCAGCATGTCCATCAGACAGACCTACGAG. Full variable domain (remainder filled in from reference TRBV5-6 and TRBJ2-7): DAGVTQSPTHLIKTRGQQVTLRCSPKSGHDTVSWYQQALGQGPQFIFQYYEEEERQRGNFPDRFSGHQFPNYSSELNVNALLLGDSALYLCVSMSIRQTYEQYFGPGTRLTVT.

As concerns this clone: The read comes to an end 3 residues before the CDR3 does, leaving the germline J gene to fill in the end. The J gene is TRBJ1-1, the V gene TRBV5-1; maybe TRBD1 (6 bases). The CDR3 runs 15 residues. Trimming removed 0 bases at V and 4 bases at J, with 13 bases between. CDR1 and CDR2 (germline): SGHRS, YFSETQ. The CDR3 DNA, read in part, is TGCGCCAGCAGCTTGGTCAGGGGTGAAGGCACTGAA. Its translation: CASSLVRGEGTE. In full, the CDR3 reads CASSLVRGEGTEAFF.

Here the CDR3 reads CSARDRGTYNEQFF. The DNA read from the CDR3 is TGCAGTGCTAGGGACAGGGGCACCTACAATGAG. The V and J genes are TRBV20-1 and TRBJ2-1; 9 bases are a match to TRBD1. The read stops 3 residues short of the end of the CDR3; the missing end is completed from the germline J gene. The V gene's germline CDR1 is DFQATT and CDR2 SNEGSKA (reference sequence). This CDR3 comprises 14 residues. The ends lost 3 bases at V and 2 bases at J; junction bases unmatched: 2.

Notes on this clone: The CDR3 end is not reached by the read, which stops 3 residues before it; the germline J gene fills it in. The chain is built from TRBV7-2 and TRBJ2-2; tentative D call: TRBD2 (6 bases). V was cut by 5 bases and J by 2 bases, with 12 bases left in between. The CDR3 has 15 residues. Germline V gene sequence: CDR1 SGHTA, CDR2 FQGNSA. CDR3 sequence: CASSLIAANTGELFF. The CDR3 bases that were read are TGTGCCAGCAGCCTTATAGCGGCCAACACCGGGGAG.

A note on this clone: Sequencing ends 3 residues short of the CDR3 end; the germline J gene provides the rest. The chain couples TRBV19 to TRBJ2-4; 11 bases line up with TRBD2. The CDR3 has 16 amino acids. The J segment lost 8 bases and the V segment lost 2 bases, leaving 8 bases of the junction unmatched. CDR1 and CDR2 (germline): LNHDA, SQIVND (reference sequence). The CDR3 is CASSINRLAGYDIQYF. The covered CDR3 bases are TGTGCCAGTAGTATAAACCGACTAGCGGGATACGACATT.

This CDR3 reads CASRPQGADTQYF. The sequenced CDR3 bases are TGTGCCAGCAGACCCCAGGGGGCTGATACG. V usage is TRBV6-2 or TRBV6-3 and J usage is TRBJ2-3, with 8 bases aligning to TRBD1. The read falls 3 residues short of the CDR3 end, and the missing part is taken from the germline J gene. Germline CDR1 MNHEY, CDR2 SVGEGT. The V and J ends lost 6 bases and 6 bases, in that order; junction bases with no gene match: 5. The CDR3 runs to 13 residues.

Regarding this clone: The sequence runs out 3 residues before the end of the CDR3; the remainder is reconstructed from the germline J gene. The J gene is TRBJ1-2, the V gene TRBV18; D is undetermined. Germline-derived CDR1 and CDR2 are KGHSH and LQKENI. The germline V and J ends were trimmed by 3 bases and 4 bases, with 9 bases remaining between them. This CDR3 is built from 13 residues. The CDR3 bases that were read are TGTGCCAGCTCACCTTTAGCGGCCTATGGC. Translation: CASSPLAAYG. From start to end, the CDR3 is CASSPLAAYGYTF.

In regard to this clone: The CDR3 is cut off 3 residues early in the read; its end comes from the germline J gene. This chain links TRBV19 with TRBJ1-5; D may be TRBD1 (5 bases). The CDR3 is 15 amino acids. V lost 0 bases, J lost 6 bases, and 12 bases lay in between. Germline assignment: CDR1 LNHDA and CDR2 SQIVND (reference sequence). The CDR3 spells CASSIDQAGPQPQHF. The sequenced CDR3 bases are TGTGCCAGTAGTATAGATCAGGCAGGGCCTCAGCCC.

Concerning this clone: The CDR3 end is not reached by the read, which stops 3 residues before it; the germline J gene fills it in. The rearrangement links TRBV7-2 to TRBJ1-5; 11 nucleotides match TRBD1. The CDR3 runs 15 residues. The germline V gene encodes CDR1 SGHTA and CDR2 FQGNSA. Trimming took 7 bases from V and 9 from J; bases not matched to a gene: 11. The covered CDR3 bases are TGTGCCAGCAACACGGGACAGGGGGATCTCTCGCCC. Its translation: CASNTGQGDLSP. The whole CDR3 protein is CASNTGQGDLSPQHF. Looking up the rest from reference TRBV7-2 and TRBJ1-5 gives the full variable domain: GAGVSQSPSNKVTEKGKDVELRCDPISGHTALYWYRQSLGQGLEFLIYFQGNSAPDKSGLPSDRFSAERTGGSVSTLTIQRTQQEDSAVYLCASNTGQGDLSPQHFGDGTRLSIL.

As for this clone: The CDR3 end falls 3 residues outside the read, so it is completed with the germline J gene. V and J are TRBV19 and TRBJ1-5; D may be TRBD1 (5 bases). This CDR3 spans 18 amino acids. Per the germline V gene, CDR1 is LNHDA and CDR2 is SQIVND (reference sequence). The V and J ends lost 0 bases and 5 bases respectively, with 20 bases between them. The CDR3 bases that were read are TGTGCCAGTAGTATAGAAAGTTTCGGGTTCAGGGTAGATCAGCCC. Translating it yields CASSIESFGFRVDQP. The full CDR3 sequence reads CASSIESFGFRVDQPQHF.

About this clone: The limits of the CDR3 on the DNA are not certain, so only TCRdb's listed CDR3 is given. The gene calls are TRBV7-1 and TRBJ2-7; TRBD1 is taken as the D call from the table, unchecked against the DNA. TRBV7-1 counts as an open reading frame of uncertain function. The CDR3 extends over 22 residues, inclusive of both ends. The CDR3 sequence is CASSSRDRTATSSTSGRNEQYF.

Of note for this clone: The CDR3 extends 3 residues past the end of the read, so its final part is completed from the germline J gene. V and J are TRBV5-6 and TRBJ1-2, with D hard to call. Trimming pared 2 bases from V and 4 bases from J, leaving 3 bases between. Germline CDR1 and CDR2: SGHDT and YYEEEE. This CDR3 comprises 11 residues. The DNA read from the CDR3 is TGTGCCAGCAGCTTTAGCTATGGC. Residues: CASSFSYG. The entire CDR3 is CASSFSYGYTF.

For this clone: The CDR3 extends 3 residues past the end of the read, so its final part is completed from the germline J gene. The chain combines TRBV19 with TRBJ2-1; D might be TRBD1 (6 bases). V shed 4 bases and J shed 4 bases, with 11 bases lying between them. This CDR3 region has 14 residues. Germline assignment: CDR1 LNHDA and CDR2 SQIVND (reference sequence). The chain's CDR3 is CASSRQGPYNEQFF. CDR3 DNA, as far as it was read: TGTGCCAGTAGTAGGCAGGGGCCTTACAATGAG.

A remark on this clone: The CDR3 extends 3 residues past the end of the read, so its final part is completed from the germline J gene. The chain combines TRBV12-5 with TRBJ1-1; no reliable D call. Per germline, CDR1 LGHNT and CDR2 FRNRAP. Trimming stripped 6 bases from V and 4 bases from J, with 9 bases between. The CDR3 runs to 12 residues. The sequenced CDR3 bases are TGTGCTAGTGGGAAACATACCACTGAA. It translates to CASGKHTTE. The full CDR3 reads CASGKHTTEAFF.

Partial CDR3 DNA: TGTGCCAGCAGTGATTCGGGACTAGCGGGAGTGACC. This encodes CASSDSGLAGVT. The full CDR3 protein reads CASSDSGLAGVTQYF. This chain joins TRBV6-1 and TRBJ2-5; TRBD2 agrees at 14 bases. The read stops 3 residues short of the end of the CDR3; the missing end is completed from the germline J gene. Trimming at V came to 3 bases and at J to 7 bases, leaving 4 bases not matched to a gene. Per germline, CDR1 MNHNS and CDR2 SASEGT. CDR3 length equals 15 residues.

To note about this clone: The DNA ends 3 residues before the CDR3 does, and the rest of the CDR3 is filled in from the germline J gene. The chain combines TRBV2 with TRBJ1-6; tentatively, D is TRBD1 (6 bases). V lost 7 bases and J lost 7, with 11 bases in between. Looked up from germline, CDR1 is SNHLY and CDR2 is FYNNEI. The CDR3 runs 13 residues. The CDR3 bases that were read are TGTGCCAGCATGAGGACAGAAAATTCACCC. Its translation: CASMRTENSP. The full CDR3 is CASMRTENSPLHF. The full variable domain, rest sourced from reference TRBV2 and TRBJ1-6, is EPEVTQTPSHQVTQMGQEVILRCVPISNHLYFYWYRQILGQKVEFLVSFYNNEISEKSEIFDDQFSVERPDGSNFTLKIRSTKLEDSAMYFCASMRTENSPLHFGNGTRLTVT.

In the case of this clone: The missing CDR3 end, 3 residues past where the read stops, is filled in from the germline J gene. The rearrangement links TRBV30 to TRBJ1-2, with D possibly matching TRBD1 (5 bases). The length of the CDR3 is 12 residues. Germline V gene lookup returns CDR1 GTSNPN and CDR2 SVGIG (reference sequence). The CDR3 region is CAWSVRGEGYTF. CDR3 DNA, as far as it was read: TGTGCCTGGAGTGTGAGAGGGGAGGGC.

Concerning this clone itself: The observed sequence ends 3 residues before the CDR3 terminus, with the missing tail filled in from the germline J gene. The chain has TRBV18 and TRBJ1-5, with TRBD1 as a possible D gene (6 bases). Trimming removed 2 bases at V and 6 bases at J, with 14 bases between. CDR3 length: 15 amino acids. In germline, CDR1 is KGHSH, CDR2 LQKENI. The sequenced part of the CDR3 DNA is TGTGCCAGCTCACCAATCGGGGGGCAGAGTCAGCCC. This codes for CASSPIGGQSQP. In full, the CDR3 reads CASSPIGGQSQPQHF.